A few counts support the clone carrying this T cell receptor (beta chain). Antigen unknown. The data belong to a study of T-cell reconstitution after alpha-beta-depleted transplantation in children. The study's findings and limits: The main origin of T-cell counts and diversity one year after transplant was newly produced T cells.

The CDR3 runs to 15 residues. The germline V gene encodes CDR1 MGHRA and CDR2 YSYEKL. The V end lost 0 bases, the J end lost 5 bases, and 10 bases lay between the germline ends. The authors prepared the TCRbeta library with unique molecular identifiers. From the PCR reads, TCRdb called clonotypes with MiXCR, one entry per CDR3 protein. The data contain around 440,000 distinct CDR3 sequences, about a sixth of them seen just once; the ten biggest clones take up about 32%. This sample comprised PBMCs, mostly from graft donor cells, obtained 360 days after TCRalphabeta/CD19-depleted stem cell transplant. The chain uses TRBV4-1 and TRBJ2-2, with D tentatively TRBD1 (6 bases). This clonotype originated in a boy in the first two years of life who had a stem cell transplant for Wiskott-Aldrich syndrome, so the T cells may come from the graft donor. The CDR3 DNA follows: TGCGCCAGCAGCCAAGATTGGACAGTAACCGGGGAGCTGTTTTTT. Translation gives CASSQDWTVTGELFF.